One sample yielded the 29 T cell receptor beta chains listed below, sequenced in a study of blood T cell repertoires in COVID-19. Assay: immunoSEQ multiplex PCR; the TCRdb copy retains only in-frame clones and omits some. Of about 170,000 clones listed, 84% were seen once; the top ten hold under 3.5%. Sequencing was carried out using peripheral blood. All receptors come from a woman of 80 years or more with COVID-19, enrolled during active disease.

The CDR3 DNA follows: TGTGCCAGCAGCTTGAACGGCTACAATGAGCAGTTCTTC. Encoded protein: CASSLNGYNEQFF. The chain joins TRBV7-2 to TRBJ2-1; D ambiguous. Germline assignment: CDR1 SGHTA and CDR2 FQGNSA. V shed 3 bases and J shed 3 bases, with 6 bases lying between them. The CDR3 runs to 13 residues.

The rearrangement joins TRBV28 to TRBJ1-2; a possible D gene is TRBD1 (5 bases). CDR1 MDHEN and CDR2 SYDVKM come from the germline V gene. V dropped 2 bases and J dropped 2 bases, with 12 bases sitting between them. The CDR3 loop spans 15 amino acids. DNA of the CDR3: TGTGCCAGCAGTTTACTAGGAGGGGCCAACTATGGCTACACCTTC. The encoded protein is CASSLLGGANYGYTF.

V is TRBV24-1 and J is TRBJ2-5, with 7 bases fitting TRBD2. V lost 4 bases and J lost 4; bases outside the gene matches: 11. From germline, CDR1 is KGHDR and CDR2 SFDVKD. CDR3 length: 16 amino acids. For the CDR3, the DNA is TGTGCCACCAGTGACCCCCGGGGGGATGAGGGAGAGACCCAGTACTTC. Protein sequence: CATSDPRGDEGETQYF.

This chain uses TRBV2 with TRBJ2-5, with D perhaps matching TRBD1 (6 bases). This CDR3 has 15 residues. Germline V CDR1 and CDR2: SNHLY, FYNNEI. The V gene lost 5 bases and the J gene lost 2 bases, with 15 bases spanning the gap. CDR3 amino acids: CASSRNSDSQETQYF. CDR3 DNA: TGTGCCAGCAGTAGGAATTCGGACAGTCAAGAGACCCAGTACTTC. The full variable domain, rest sourced from reference TRBV2 and TRBJ2-5, is EPEVTQTPSHQVTQMGQEVILRCVPISNHLYFYWYRQILGQKVEFLVSFYNNEISEKSEIFDDQFSVERPDGSNFTLKIRSTKLEDSAMYFCASSRNSDSQETQYFGPGTRLLVL.

V is TRBV27 and J is TRBJ2-7, with TRBD2 matching 10 bases. The germline gives CDR1 MNHEY, CDR2 SMNVEV (reference sequence). Trimming took 2 bases from V and 1 from J; bases not matched to a gene: 8. CDR3 length equals 17 residues. In DNA, the CDR3 is TGTGCCAGCAGTTTACGGGAGAGTAGCGGGAGGTCCTACGAGCAGTACTTC. Protein: CASSLRESSGRSYEQYF.

This clone was seen a few times. The J gene is TRBJ1-3, the V gene TRBV7-3; D is ambiguous. CDR3 length: 15 amino acids. Trimming left V 2 bases short and J 0 bases short, with 8 bases between. The germline gives CDR1 SGHTA, CDR2 FQGTGA. CDR3 nucleotides: TGTGCCAGCAGCTTAGGGCAAAGCTCTGGAAACACCATATATTTT. This encodes CASSLGQSSGNTIYF.

The chain uses TRBV27 and TRBJ2-1; TRBD2 is a possible D gene (5 bases). CDR1 and CDR2 from the germline V gene are MNHEY and SMNVEV (reference sequence). V was cut by 2 bases and J by 1 base, with 9 bases left in between. The CDR3 is 15 residues long. The CDR3: CASSLRGNSYNEQFF. CDR3 bases: TGTGCCAGCAGTTTACGAGGGAATTCCTACAATGAGCAGTTCTTC.

The V and J genes are TRBV10-3 and TRBJ2-5; 9 bases agree with TRBD1. V was pared by 7 bases and J by 3 bases, with 6 bases of the junction left unmatched. CDR1 is ENHRY and CDR2 is SYGVKD in the germline V gene. The CDR3 spans 14 residues. The CDR3 DNA reads as TGTGCCATCAACTCGGGACAGGGAAAAGAGACCCAGTACTTC. It yields the protein CAINSGQGKETQYF.

J is TRBJ1-1 and V is TRBV10-3; D is unresolved. The CDR3 runs 13 residues. Trimming removed 10 bases at V and 3 bases at J, with 15 bases between. CDR1 and CDR2 (germline): ENHRY, SYGVKD. DNA for the CDR3: TGTGCCACCACGCTTTTCGGGGACACTGAAGCTTTCTTT. Translated: CATTLFGDTEAFF.

The chain couples TRBV27 to TRBJ2-7; D gene uncertain. Germline CDR1 MNHEY, CDR2 SMNVEV (reference sequence). V was shortened by 6 bases and J by 3 bases, with 9 bases between the two germline ends. The CDR3 has 12 residues. CDR3 protein: CASSYLGYEQYF. The CDR3 coding sequence is TGTGCCAGCAGCTACCTCGGCTACGAGCAGTACTTC.

The chain links TRBV7-9 to TRBJ2-1, with D possibly being TRBD2 (6 bases). The CDR3 has 18 amino acids. Germline-derived CDR1 and CDR2 are SEHNR and FQNEAQ (reference sequence). The V and J ends lost 2 bases and 5 bases respectively, with 22 bases between them. DNA for the CDR3: TGTGCCAGCAGCTTATTGGGGAACAGCGGAGGGGATAACAATGAGCAGTTCTTC. Protein: CASSLLGNSGGDNNEQFF.

The chain uses TRBV29-1 and TRBJ2-1, with D tentatively TRBD1 (5 bases). CDR1 SQVTM and CDR2 ANQGSEA come from the germline V gene. This CDR3 is 13 amino acids long. Trimming shortened V by 4 bases and J by 10 bases, and 17 bases separated the two germline ends. The CDR3 spells CSVGIGVRVEQFF. CDR3 nucleotides: TGCAGCGTTGGAATTGGGGTCAGGGTAGAGCAGTTCTTC.

The V and J genes are TRBV11-2 and TRBJ2-1; no clear D. The CDR3 is 16 amino acids. Deletions cut 5 bases from V and 0 bases from J, with 14 bases between. The germline gives CDR1 SGHAT, CDR2 FQNNGV. DNA for the CDR3: TGTGCCAGCAGCCCCAACATTGGAGACTCCTACAATGAGCAGTTCTTC. Its protein is CASSPNIGDSYNEQFF.

The CDR3 nucleotides read TGTGCCAGCAGTTACTCAGGAGGGGATGTCCAGTACTTC. As protein: CASSYSGGDVQYF. This chain uses TRBV6-6 with TRBJ2-5; tentatively, D is TRBD2 (6 bases). With 0 bases removed from V and 10 bases from J, the gap between germline ends came to 12 bases. This CDR3 has 13 residues. The germline V gene encodes CDR1 MNHNY and CDR2 SVGAGI (reference sequence).

V is TRBV30 and J is TRBJ1-1; the match to TRBD1 covers 8 bases. Looked up from germline, CDR1 is GTSNPN and CDR2 is SVGIG (reference sequence). CDR3 size: 15 residues. V lost 4 bases to trimming and J lost 4 bases; unmatched junction nucleotides: 11. In DNA form, the CDR3 reads TGTGCCTGGAACCACCAGGGGGCGCGGGGCACTGAAGCTTTCTTT. Its protein is CAWNHQGARGTEAFF.

There are a few counts of this clone. CDR3 DNA: TGTGCCAGCAGTTTATCGGGTTGGCAGGGGGTCTACGAGCAGTACTTC. The encoded protein is CASSLSGWQGVYEQYF. The gene calls are TRBV27 and TRBJ2-7; 7 positions agree with TRBD1. The CDR3 extends over 16 amino acids. Per germline, CDR1 MNHEY and CDR2 SMNVEV (reference sequence). J was trimmed by 3 bases and V by 0 bases; bases with no gene match: 8.

The chain carries TRBV5-4 and TRBJ1-1; the D gene is possibly TRBD1 (6 bases). The V end lost 1 base, the J end lost 2 bases, and 12 bases lay between the germline ends. This CDR3 comprises 15 residues. Germline assignment: CDR1 SGHNT and CDR2 YYREEE (reference sequence). As DNA, the CDR3 is TGTGCCAGCAGCTTGAGGGGGGGCGGCAACACTGAAGCTTTCTTT. Amino acids: CASSLRGGGNTEAFF.

The chain joins TRBV28 to TRBJ2-7; 10 bases agree with TRBD1. Germline V gives CDR1 MDHEN, CDR2 SYDVKM. V shed 6 bases and J 5 bases; nucleotides not matched to a gene: 10. The CDR3 is 15 amino acids. CDR3 sequence reads: CASRTPGTGANEQYF. The DNA for the CDR3 is TGTGCCAGCAGAACTCCCGGGACAGGGGCCAACGAGCAGTACTTC.

The gene calls are TRBV2 and TRBJ1-2, with a possible D match to TRBD1 (5 bases). V gave up 9 bases and J gave up 2 bases, with 13 bases separating them. In germline, CDR1 is SNHLY, CDR2 FYNNEI. There are 13 residues in the CDR3. CDR3 sequence: CASNQGNNYGYTF. For the CDR3, the DNA is TGTGCCAGTAACCAGGGCAACAACTATGGCTACACCTTC.

The J gene is TRBJ1-4, the V gene TRBV15, with D possibly matching TRBD1 (6 bases). The CDR3 has 17 residues. The V gene's germline CDR1 is LNHNV and CDR2 YYDKDF (reference sequence). The V gene lost 3 bases and the J gene lost 2 bases, with 16 bases spanning the gap. The CDR3 coding sequence is TGTGCCACCAGCAGGGTCTGGCGGCAGGGGACTAATGAAAAACTGTTTTTT. This translates into CATSRVWRQGTNEKLFF.

The J gene is TRBJ2-7, the V gene TRBV27; D is undetermined. From germline, CDR1 is MNHEY and CDR2 SMNVEV (reference sequence). V lost 4 bases to trimming and J lost 4 bases, with 11 bases between them. The CDR3 is made up of 13 amino acids. The CDR3 nucleotides are TGTGCCAGCAGTTCCTACGGTTCATACGAGCAGTACTTC. Encoded protein: CASSSYGSYEQYF.

This chain joins TRBV19 and TRBJ1-5; TRBD1 aligns across 8 bases. Germline V CDR1 and CDR2: LNHDA, SQIVND (reference sequence). This CDR3 comprises 15 residues. Unmatched junction bases numbered 5, after V lost 4 bases and J lost 3 bases. CDR3 amino acids: CASSRGQGNNQPQHF. In DNA form, the CDR3 reads TGTGCCAGTAGTAGAGGACAGGGTAACAATCAGCCCCAGCATTTT.

This chain links TRBV6-5 with TRBJ2-3; 11 bases are shared with TRBD2. V trimming: 0 bases; J trimming: 5 bases; junction bases outside the gene matches: 4. The CDR3 runs to 16 residues. From germline, CDR1 is MNHEY and CDR2 SVGAGI. CDR3 sequence: CASSYSGLAGGDTQYF. DNA for the CDR3: TGTGCCAGCAGTTACTCAGGGCTAGCGGGGGGAGATACGCAGTATTTT.

The chain is built from TRBV18 and TRBJ1-1; no reliable D call. Germline V gene sequence: CDR1 KGHSH, CDR2 LQKENI. The CDR3 runs 14 residues. With 1 base removed from V and 5 bases from J, the gap between germline ends came to 11 bases. The CDR3 DNA is TGTGCCAGCTCACCACTCTATGGAGGGACTGAAGCTTTCTTT. The encoded protein is CASSPLYGGTEAFF.

The CDR3 is CASTSGRARVSTDTQYF. In DNA form, the CDR3 reads TGCGCCAGCACTAGCGGGAGGGCCCGGGTTAGCACAGATACGCAGTATTTT. The chain carries TRBV4-1 and TRBJ2-3; 12 positions agree with TRBD2. Germline V gene data show CDR1 as MGHRA and CDR2 as YSYEKL. V gave up 7 bases and J gave up 0 bases; unmatched junction bases: 8. This CDR3 is 17 amino acids long.

The rearrangement uses TRBV28 and TRBJ2-2, with 11 bases that match TRBD2. This CDR3 region has 16 residues. CDR1 MDHEN and CDR2 SYDVKM come from the germline V gene. Germline trimming cut 6 bases from V and 7 bases from J; bases unmatched to any gene: 10. CDR3 in amino acids: CASSKGGLAGIGELFF. The CDR3 DNA reads TGTGCCAGCAGCAAAGGAGGACTAGCGGGTATCGGGGAGCTGTTTTTT.

The genes are TRBV10-3 and TRBJ2-5; 8 nucleotides align to TRBD1. After removal of 4 bases from V and 1 base from J, the junction contained 8 bases not matched to a gene. CDR1 and CDR2 (germline): ENHRY, SYGVKD. CDR3 length equals 16 residues. CDR3 in DNA: TGTGCCATCAGTGTGGGGGCAGGGGGCATCCAAGAGACCCAGTACTTC. The encoded protein is CAISVGAGGIQETQYF.

The V and J genes are TRBV19 and TRBJ2-2; 9 bases line up with TRBD2. The CDR3 sequence is 16 residues long. Germline V lookup: CDR1 LNHDA, CDR2 SQIVND (reference sequence). J lost 7 bases, V lost 2 bases, and 8 bases had no gene match. The CDR3 here is CASSILAGNRGGELFF. CDR3 DNA: TGTGCCAGTAGTATACTAGCGGGAAATAGGGGCGGGGAGCTGTTTTTT.

About this clone itself: The sample carries other DNA sequences with the same CDR3. The chain combines TRBV27 with TRBJ2-3, with 7 bases matching TRBD2. Germline loops: CDR1 MNHEY, CDR2 SMNVEV (reference sequence). CDR3 length: 16 residues. The junction had 5 bases not matched to a gene; V was cut back by 2 bases and J by 0 bases. The CDR3 here is CASSLRLAGSTDTQYF. The CDR3 DNA follows: TGTGCCAGCAGTTTAAGGTTAGCGGGCAGCACAGATACGCAGTATTTT.